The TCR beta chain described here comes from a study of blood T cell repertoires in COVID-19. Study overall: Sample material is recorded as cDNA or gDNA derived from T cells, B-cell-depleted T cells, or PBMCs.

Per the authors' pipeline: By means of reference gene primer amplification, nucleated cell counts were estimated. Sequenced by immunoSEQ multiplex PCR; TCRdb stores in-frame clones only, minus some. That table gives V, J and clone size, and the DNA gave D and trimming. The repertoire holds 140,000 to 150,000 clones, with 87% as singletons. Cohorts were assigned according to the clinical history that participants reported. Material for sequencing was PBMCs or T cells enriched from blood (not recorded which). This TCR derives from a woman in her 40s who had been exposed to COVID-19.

CDR3 in DNA: TGTGCCAGTAGTATACAGGTCAACACTGAAGCTTTCTTT. Translated, it gives CASSIQVNTEAFF. The chain links TRBV19 to TRBJ1-1, with D unresolved. Trimming pared 2 bases from V and 2 bases from J, leaving 6 bases between. The germline CDR1 and CDR2 sequences are LNHDA and SQIVND (reference sequence). CDR3 length: 13 residues.